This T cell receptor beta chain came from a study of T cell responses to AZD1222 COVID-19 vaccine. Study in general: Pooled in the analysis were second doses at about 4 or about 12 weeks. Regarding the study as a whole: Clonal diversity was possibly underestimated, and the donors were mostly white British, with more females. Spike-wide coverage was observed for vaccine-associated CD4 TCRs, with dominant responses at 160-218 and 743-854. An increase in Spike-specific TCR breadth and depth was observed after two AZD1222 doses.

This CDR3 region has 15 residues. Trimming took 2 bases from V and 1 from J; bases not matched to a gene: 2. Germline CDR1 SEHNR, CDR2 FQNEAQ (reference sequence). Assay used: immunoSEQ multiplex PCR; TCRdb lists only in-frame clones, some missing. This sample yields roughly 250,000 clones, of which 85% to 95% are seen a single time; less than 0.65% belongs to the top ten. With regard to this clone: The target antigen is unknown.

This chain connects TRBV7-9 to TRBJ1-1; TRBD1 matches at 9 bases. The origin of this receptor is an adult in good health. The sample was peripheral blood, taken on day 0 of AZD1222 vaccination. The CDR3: CASSLRTGENTEAFF. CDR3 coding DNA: TGTGCCAGCAGCTTAAGGACAGGGGAGAACACTGAAGCTTTCTTT.